The 5 T cell receptor beta chains below all came from one sample that was sequenced in a study of chemoradiotherapy in HPV16-positive cancers (dated by TCRdb to 2022 to 2024). Preparation of the library involved the immunoSEQ multiplex PCR assay. The source is immuneACCESS, and TCRdb retained only in-frame sequences with V and J called. Part of the clones is not carried over; for the studies checked, unresolved V genes explain less than half of this, and the remainder is unexplained. The sample yields 3,500 to 5,000 clones; roughly 80% were counted once. The ten largest clones represent around 9.3% of the sample. The source was tumor tissue, collected from a patient who underwent chemoradiotherapy. These receptors were taken from a human donor with HPV-associated anogenital cancer.

CDR3 amino acids: CASSPATRTREQYF. The CDR3, as DNA: TGTGCCAGCAGCCCGGCCACTAGAACCCGTGAGCAGTACTTC. This chain uses TRBV6-1 with TRBJ2-7; D perhaps matches TRBD2 (5 bases). The germline V and J ends were trimmed by 6 bases and 7 bases, with 19 bases remaining between them. Germline values: CDR1 MNHNS, CDR2 SASEGT. The CDR3 has 14 residues.

There are a few counts of this clone. The rearrangement joins TRBV30 to TRBJ2-7; the D is unclear. The CDR3 covers 12 residues. Germline values: CDR1 GTSNPN, CDR2 SVGIG (reference sequence). The V end lost 2 bases, the J end lost 2 bases, and 7 bases lay between the germline ends. The CDR3 DNA reads as TGTGCCTGGAGTATACAGCCCTACGAGCAGTACTTC. Its protein is CAWSIQPYEQYF.

In this sample, this clone turned up a few times. The chain has TRBV6-1 and TRBJ2-6; D is unresolved. V shed 8 bases and J shed 5 bases, with 7 bases lying between them. The germline CDR1 and CDR2 sequences are MNHNS and SASEGT. The CDR3 sequence is 12 residues long. CDR3 region: CASGRRANVLTF. The CDR3 nucleotides are TGTGCCAGCGGAAGGCGGGCCAACGTCCTGACTTTC.

This clone was picked up one time. V and J are TRBV6-5 and TRBJ1-1; D remains unclear. The germline CDR1 and CDR2 sequences are MNHEY and SVGAGI. The CDR3 consists of 12 residues. V gave up 0 bases and J gave up 7 bases, with 6 bases separating them. In nucleotides, the CDR3 is TGTGCCAGCAGTTACTCGGGCGTTGAAGCTTTCTTT. As protein: CASSYSGVEAFF.

The rearrangement joins TRBV29-1 to TRBJ1-1; no firm D call. The CDR3 is 11 residues long. V was trimmed by 4 bases and J by 5 bases, leaving 8 bases between them. Germline V gene data show CDR1 as SQVTM and CDR2 as ANQGSEA. The CDR3 DNA follows: TGCAGCGTTGTCGGGGAAACTGAAGCTTTCTTT. Protein sequence: CSVVGETEAFF.